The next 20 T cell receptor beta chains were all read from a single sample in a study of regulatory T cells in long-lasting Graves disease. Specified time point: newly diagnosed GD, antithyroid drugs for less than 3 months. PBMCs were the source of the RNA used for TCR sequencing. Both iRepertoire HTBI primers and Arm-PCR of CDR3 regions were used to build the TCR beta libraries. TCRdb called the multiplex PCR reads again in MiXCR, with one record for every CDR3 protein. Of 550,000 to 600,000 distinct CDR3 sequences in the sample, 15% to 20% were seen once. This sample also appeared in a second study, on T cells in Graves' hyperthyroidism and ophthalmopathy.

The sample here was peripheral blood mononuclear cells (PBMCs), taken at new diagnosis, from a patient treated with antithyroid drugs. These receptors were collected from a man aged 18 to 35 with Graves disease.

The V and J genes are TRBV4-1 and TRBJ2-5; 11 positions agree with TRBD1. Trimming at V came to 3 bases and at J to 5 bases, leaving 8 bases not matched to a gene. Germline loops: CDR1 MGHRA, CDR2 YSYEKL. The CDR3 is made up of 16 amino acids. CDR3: CASSQMDRGLHETQYF. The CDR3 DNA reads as TGCGCCAGCAGCCAGATGGACAGGGGGCTTCACGAGACCCAGTACTTC.

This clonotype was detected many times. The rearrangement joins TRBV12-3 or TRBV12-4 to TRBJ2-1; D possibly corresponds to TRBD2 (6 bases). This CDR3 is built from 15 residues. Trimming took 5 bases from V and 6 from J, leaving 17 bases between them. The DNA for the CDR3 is TGTGCCAGCAGTCATCGGGAGTTCGCTGGCAATGAGCAGTTCTTC. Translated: CASSHREFAGNEQFF.

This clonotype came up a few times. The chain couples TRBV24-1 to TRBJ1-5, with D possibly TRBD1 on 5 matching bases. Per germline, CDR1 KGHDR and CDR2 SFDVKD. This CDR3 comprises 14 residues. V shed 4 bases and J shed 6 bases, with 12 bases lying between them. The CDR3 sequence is CATSDRTGGQPQHF. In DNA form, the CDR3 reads TGTGCCACCAGTGACCGGACCGGGGGTCAGCCCCAGCATTTT.

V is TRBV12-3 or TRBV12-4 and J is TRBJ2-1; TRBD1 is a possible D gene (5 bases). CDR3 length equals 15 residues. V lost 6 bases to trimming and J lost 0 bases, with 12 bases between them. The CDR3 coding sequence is TGTGCCAGCAGAACAGGACACCACTCCTACAATGAGCAGTTCTTC. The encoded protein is CASRTGHHSYNEQFF.

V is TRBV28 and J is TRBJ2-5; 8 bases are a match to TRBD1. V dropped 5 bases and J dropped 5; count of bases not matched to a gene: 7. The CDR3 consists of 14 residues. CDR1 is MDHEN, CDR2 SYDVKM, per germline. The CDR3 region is CASSPRTGTETQYF. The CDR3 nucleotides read TGTGCCAGCAGTCCCAGGACAGGGACCGAGACCCAGTACTTC.

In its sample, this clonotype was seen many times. CDR3 in amino acids: CASKSGGVCGNTIYF. The CDR3 bases are TGCGCCAGCAAGTCGGGGGGAGTGTGTGGAAACACCATATATTTT. The chain combines TRBV10-1 with TRBJ1-3, with TRBD1 as a possible D gene (5 bases). The length of the CDR3 is 15 residues. The germline V and J ends were trimmed by 7 bases and 3 bases, with 16 bases remaining between them. The germline V gene has CDR1 WNHNN and CDR2 SYGVQD (reference sequence).

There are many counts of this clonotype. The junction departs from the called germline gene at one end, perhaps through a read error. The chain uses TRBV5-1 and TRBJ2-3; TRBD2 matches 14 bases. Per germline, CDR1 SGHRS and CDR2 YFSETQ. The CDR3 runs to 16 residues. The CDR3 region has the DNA TGTGCCAGCAGTCCCGGGACTAGCGGGAGTGCAGATACGCAGTATTTT. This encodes CASSPGTSGSADTQYF.

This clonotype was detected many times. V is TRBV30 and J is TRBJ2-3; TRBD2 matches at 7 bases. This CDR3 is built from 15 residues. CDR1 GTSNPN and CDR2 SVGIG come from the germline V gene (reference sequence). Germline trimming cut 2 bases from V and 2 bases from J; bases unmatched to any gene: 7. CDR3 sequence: CAWSRGDRSTDTQYF. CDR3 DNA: TGTGCCTGGAGTCGGGGGGATCGCTCCACAGATACGCAGTATTTT.

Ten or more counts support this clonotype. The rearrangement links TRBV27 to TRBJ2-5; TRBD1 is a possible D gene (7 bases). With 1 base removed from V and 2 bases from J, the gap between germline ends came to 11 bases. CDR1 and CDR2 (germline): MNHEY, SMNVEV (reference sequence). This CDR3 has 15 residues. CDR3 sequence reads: CASSLWDSGQETQYF. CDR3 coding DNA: TGTGCCAGCAGTTTATGGGACAGCGGGCAAGAGACCCAGTACTTC.

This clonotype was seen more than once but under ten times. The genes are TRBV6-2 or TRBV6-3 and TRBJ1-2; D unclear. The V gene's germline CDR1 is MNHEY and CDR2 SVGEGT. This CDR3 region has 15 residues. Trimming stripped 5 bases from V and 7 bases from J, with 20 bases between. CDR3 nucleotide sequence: TGTGCCAGCAGTACACTACACGGGAGGGCGGGTGGCTACACCTTC. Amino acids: CASSTLHGRAGGYTF.

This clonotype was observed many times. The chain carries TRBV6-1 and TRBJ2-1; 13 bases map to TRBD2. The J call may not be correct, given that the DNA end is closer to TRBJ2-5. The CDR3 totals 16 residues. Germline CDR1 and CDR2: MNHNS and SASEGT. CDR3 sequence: CASRRGLAGLKETQYF. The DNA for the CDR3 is TGTGCCAGCAGACGGGGACTAGCGGGACTTAAAGAGACCCAGTACTTC.

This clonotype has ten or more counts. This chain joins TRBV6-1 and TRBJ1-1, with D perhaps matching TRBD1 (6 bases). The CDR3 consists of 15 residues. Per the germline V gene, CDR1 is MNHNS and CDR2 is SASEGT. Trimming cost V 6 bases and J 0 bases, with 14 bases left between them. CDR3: CASRVQGTMNTEAFF. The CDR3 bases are TGTGCCAGCAGGGTTCAGGGGACGATGAACACTGAAGCTTTCTTT.

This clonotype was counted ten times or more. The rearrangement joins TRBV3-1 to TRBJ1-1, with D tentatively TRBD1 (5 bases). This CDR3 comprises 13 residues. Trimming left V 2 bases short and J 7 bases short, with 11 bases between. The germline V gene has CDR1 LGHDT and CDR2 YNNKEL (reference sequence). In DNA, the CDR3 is TGTGCCAGCAGCCAATACCGGGACGGTGAAGCTTTCTTT. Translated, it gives CASSQYRDGEAFF.

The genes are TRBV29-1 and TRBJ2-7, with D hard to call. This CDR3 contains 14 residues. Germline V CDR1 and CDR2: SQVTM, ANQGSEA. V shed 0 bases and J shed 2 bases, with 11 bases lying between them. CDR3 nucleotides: TGCAGCGTTGAAGATCCGTATCGGCCCTACGAGCAGTACTTC. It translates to CSVEDPYRPYEQYF.

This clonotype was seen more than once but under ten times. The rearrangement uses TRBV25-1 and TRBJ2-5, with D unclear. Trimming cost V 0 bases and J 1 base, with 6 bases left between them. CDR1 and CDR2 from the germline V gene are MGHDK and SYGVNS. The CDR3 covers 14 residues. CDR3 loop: CASSEYISQETQYF. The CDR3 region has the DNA TGTGCCAGCAGTGAATATATCAGCCAAGAGACCCAGTACTTC.

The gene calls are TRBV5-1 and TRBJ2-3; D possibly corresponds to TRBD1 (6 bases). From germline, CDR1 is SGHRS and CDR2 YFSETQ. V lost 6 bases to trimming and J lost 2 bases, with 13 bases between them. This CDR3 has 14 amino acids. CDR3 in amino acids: CASTMGAATDTQYF. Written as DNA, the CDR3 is TGCGCCAGCACCATGGGGGCCGCCACAGATACGCAGTATTTT. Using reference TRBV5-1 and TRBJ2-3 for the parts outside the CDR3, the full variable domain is KAGVTQTPRYLIKTRGQQVTLSCSPISGHRSVSWYQQTPGQGLQFLFEYFSETQRNKGNFPGRFSGRQFSNSRSEMNVSTLELGDSALYLCASTMGAATDTQYFGPGTRLTVL.

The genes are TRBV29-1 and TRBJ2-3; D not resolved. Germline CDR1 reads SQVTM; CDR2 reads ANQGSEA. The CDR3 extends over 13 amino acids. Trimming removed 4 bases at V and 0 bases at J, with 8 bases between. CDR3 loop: CSVADTSTDTQYF. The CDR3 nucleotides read TGCAGCGTTGCTGACACTAGCACAGATACGCAGTATTTT.

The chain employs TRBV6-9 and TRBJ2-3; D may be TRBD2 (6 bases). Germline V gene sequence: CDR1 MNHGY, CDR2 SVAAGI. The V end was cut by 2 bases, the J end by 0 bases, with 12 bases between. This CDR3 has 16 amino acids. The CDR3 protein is CASSYPGRPSTDTQYF. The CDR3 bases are TGTGCCAGCAGTTATCCGGGGAGGCCTAGCACAGATACGCAGTATTTT.

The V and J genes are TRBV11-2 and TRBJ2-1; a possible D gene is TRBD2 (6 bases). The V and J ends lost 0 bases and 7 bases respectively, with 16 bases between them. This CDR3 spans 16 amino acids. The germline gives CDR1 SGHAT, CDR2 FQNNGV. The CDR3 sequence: CASSLEGSGPGNEQFF. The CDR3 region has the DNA TGTGCCAGCAGCTTAGAGGGTAGCGGCCCGGGGAATGAGCAGTTCTTC.

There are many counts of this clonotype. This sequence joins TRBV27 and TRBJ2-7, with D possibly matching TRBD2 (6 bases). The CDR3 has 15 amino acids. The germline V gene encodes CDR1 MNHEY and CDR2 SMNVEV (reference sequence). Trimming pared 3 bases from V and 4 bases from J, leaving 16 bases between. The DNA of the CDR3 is TGTGCCAGCAGTTTGTCCGTCACCGCGGGATACGAGCAGTACTTC. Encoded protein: CASSLSVTAGYEQYF.